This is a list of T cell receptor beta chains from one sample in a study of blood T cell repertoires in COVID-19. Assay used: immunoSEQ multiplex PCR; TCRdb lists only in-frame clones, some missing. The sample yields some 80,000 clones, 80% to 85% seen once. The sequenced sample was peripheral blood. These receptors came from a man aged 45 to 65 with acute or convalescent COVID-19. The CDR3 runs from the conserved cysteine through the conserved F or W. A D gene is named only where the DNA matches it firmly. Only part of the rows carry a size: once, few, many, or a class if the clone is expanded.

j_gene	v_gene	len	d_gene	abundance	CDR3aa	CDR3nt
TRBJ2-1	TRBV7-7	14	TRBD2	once	CASSLAGGINEQFF	TGTGCCAGCAGCTTAGCGGGGGGGATCAATGAGCAGTTCTTC
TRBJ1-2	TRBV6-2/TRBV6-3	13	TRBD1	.	CASSSGTVYGYTF	TGTGCCAGCAGCTCCGGGACAGTCTATGGCTACACCTTC
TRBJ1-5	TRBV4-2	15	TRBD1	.	CASSQGQGAIQPQHF	TGTGCCAGCAGCCAAGGACAGGGGGCGATTCAGCCCCAGCATTTT
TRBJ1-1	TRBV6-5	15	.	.	CASSYPGQPNTEAFF	TGTGCCAGCAGTTACCCCGGACAGCCGAACACTGAAGCTTTCTTT
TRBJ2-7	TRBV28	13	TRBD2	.	CATFGLASYEQYF	TGTGCCACATTCGGACTAGCGTCCTACGAGCAGTACTTC
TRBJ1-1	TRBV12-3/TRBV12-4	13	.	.	CASRIRGNTEAFF	TGTGCCAGCAGAATCAGGGGGAACACTGAAGCTTTCTTT
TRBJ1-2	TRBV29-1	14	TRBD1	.	CSVSLGTGVVGYTF	TGCAGCGTGAGCCTCGGGACAGGGGTAGTTGGCTACACCTTC
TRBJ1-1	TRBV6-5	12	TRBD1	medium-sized	CASSYPTGAAFF	TGTGCCAGCAGTTACCCGACAGGGGCGGCTTTCTTT
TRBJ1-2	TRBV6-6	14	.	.	CASSTLAGNYGYTF	TGTGCCAGCAGCACCCTAGCAGGAAACTATGGCTACACCTTC
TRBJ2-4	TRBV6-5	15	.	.	CASSSYTGWKNIQYF	TGTGCCAGCAGTTCCTACACAGGGTGGAAAAACATTCAGTACTTC
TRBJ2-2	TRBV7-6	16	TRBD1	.	CASSSGQGDGTGELFF	TGTGCCAGCAGCTCCGGACAGGGGGATGGCACCGGGGAGCTGTTTTTT
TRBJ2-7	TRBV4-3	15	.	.	CASSQVATRTGEQYF	TGCGCCAGCAGCCAAGTGGCGACTAGGACAGGCGAGCAGTACTTC
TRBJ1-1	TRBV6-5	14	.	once	CASSHTEGVTEAFF	TGTGCCAGCAGTCACACCGAAGGGGTCACTGAAGCTTTCTTT
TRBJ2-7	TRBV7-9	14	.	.	CASSLVTGDYEQYF	TGTGCCAGCAGCTTAGTTACCGGGGACTACGAGCAGTACTTC
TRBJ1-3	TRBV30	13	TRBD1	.	CASGTGGGNTIYF	TGTGCCTCCGGGACAGGGGGTGGAAACACCATATATTTT
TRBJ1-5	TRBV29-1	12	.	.	CSVVADNQPQHF	TGCAGCGTTGTGGCAGATAATCAGCCCCAGCATTTT
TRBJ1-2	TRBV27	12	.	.	CASTRDFYGYTF	TGTGCCAGCACCAGGGATTTTTATGGCTACACCTTC
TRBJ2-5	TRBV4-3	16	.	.	CASSQGGPGLGETQYF	TGCGCCAGCAGCCAAGGCGGGCCGGGACTGGGAGAGACCCAGTACTTC
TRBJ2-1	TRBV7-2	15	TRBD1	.	CASSWGQGPYNEQFF	TGTGCCAGCAGCTGGGGACAGGGCCCCTACAATGAGCAGTTCTTC
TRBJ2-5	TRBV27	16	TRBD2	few	CASSFGTSGGRKTQYF	TGTGCCAGCAGTTTCGGGACTAGCGGGGGGCGGAAGACCCAGTACTTC
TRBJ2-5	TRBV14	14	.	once	CASSQDKELETQYF	TGTGCCAGCAGCCAAGACAAAGAGTTGGAGACCCAGTACTTC
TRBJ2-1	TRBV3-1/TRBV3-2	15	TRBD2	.	CASSQTGGSYNEQFF	TGTGCCAGCAGCCAGACGGGGGGTAGCTACAATGAGCAGTTCTTC
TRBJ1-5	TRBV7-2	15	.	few	CASSLGHDSNQPQHF	TGTGCCAGCAGCTTAGGACACGATAGCAATCAGCCCCAGCATTTT
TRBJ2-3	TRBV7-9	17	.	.	CASRRPPRGAQRDTQYF	TGTGCCAGCAGGCGACCCCCCCGGGGGGCGCAGCGGGATACGCAGTATTTT
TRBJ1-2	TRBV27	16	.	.	CASSLLGPGGRSGYTF	TGTGCCAGCAGTTTATTAGGCCCAGGCGGGAGGAGTGGCTACACCTTC
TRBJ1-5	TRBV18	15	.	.	CASSPAPDLGAPQHF	TGTGCCAGCTCACCAGCCCCGGACCTGGGGGCGCCCCAGCATTTT
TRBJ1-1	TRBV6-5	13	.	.	CASSSPQNTEAFF	TGTGCCAGCAGTTCTCCACAGAACACTGAAGCTTTCTTT
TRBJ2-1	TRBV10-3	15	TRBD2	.	CAISEKGLAGDEQFF	TGTGCCATCAGTGAGAAAGGACTAGCGGGGGATGAGCAGTTCTTC
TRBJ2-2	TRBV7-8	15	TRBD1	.	CASSSQGANTGELFF	TGTGCCAGCAGCTCCCAGGGGGCCAACACCGGGGAGCTGTTTTTT
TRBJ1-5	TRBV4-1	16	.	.	CASSQDGGIGNQPQHF	TGCGCCAGCAGCCAAGATGGGGGGATAGGAAATCAGCCCCAGCATTTT
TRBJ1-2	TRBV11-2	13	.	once	CASSTGGKYGYTF	TGTGCCAGCAGCACGGGGGGCAAGTATGGCTACACCTTC
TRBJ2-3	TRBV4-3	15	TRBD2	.	CASRGGLAGTDTQYF	TGCGCCAGCAGGGGCGGACTAGCCGGCACAGATACGCAGTATTTT
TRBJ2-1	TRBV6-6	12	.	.	CASKAGDNEQFF	TGTGCCAGCAAGGCAGGGGACAATGAGCAGTTCTTC
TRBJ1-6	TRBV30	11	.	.	CAWSPLNRLHF	TGTGCCTGGAGTCCCCTTAATCGCCTCCACTTT
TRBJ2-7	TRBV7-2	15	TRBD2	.	CASSPTSGGPNEQYF	TGTGCCAGCAGTCCAACTAGCGGGGGGCCTAACGAGCAGTACTTC
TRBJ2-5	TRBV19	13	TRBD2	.	CATRLAGGETQYF	TGTGCCACCAGACTAGCGGGGGGTGAGACCCAGTACTTC
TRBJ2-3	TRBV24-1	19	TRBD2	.	CATSDLAGRAASSPDTQYF	TGTGCCACCAGTGATCTAGCGGGGAGGGCCGCCTCTAGTCCAGATACGCAGTATTTT
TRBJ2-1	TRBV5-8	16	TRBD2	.	CASSLAILAGDNEQFF	TGTGCCAGCAGCTTGGCAATTCTAGCGGGGGACAATGAGCAGTTCTTC
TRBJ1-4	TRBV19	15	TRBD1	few	CASSKTGGPNEKLFF	TGTGCCAGTAGTAAAACAGGGGGCCCGAATGAAAAACTGTTTTTT
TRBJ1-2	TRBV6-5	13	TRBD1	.	CASSTQGGYGYTF	TGTGCCAGCAGTACCCAGGGGGGCTATGGCTACACCTTC
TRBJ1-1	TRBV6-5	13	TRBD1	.	CASSLQGETEAFF	TGTGCCAGCAGTTTACAGGGGGAGACTGAAGCTTTCTTT
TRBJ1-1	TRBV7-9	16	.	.	CASSLVPGLRNTEAFF	TGTGCCAGCAGCTTAGTTCCGGGACTGCGGAACACTGAAGCTTTCTTT
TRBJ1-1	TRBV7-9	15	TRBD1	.	CASSLHQGDNTEAFF	TGTGCTAGCAGCTTACACCAGGGGGATAACACTGAAGCTTTCTTT